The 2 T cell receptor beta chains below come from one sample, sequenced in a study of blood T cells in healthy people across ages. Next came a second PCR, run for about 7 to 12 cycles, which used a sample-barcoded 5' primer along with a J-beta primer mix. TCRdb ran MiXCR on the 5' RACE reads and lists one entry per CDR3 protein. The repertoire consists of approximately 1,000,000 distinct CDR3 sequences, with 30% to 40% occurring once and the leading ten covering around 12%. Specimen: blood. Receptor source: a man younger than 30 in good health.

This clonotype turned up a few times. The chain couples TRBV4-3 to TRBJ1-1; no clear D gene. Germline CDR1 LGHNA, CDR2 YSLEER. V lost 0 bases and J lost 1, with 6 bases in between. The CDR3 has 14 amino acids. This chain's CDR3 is CASSQDTENTEAFF. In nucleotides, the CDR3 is TGCGCCAGCAGCCAAGATACCGAGAACACTGAAGCTTTCTTT.

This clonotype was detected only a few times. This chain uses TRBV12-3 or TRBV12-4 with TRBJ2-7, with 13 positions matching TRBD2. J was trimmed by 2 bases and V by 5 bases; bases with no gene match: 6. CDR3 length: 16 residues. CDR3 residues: CASSRRLAGGTYEQYF. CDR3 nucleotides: TGTGCCAGCAGTCGACGACTAGCGGGGGGTACCTACGAGCAGTACTTC.